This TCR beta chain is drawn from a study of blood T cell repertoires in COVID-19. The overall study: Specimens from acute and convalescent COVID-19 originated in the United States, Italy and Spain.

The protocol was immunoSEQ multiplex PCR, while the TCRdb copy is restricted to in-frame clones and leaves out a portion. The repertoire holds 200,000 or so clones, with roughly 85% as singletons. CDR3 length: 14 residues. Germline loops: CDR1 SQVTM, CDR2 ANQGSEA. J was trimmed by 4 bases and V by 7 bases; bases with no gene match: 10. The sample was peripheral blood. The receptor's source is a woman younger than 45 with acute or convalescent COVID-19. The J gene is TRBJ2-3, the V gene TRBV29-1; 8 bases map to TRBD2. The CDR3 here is CSAAPGGRPDTQYF. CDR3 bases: TGCAGCGCCGCCCCGGGAGGGCGCCCAGATACGCAGTATTTT.